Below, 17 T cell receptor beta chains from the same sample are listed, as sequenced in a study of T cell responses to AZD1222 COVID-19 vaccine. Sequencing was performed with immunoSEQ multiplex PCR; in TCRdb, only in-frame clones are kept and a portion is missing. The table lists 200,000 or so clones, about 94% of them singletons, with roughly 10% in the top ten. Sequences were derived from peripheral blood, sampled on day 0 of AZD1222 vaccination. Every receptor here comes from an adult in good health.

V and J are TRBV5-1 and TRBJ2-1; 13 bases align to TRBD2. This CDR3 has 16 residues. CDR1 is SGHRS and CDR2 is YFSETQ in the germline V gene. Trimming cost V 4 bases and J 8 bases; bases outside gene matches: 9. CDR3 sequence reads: CASSPRTSGGTHEQFF. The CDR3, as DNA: TGCGCCAGCAGCCCTAGGACTAGCGGGGGAACCCATGAGCAGTTCTTC.

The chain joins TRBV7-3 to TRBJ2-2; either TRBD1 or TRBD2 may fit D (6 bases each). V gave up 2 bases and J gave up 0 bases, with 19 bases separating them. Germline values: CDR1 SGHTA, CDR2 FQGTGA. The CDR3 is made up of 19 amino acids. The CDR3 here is CASSLVGGVSGANTGELFF. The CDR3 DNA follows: TGTGCCAGCAGCTTAGTAGGGGGAGTTAGCGGCGCGAACACCGGGGAGCTGTTTTTT.

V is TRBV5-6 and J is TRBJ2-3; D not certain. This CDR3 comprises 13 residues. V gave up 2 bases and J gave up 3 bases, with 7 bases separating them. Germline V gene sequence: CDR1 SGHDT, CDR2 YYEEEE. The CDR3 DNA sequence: TGTGCCAGCAGCTTTAGGTCGACAGATACGCAGTATTTT. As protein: CASSFRSTDTQYF.

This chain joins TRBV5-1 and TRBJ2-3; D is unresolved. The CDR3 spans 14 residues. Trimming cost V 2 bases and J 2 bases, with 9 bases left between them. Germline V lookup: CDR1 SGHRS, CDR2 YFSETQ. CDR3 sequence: CASSLSATTDTQYF. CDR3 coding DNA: TGCGCCAGCAGCTTATCTGCCACCACAGATACGCAGTATTTT.

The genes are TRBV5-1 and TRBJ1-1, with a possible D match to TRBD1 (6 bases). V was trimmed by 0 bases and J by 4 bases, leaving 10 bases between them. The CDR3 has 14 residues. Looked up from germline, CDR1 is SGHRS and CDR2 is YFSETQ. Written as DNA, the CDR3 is TGCGCCAGCAGCTTGGTTACAGGGAGCACTGAAGCTTTCTTT. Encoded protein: CASSLVTGSTEAFF.

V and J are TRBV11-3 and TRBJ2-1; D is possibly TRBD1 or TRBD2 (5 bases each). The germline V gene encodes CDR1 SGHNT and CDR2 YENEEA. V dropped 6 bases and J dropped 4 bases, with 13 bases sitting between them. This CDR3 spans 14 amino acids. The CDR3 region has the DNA TGTGCCAGCAGTCCTGGGACCCGATACAATGAGCAGTTCTTC. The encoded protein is CASSPGTRYNEQFF.

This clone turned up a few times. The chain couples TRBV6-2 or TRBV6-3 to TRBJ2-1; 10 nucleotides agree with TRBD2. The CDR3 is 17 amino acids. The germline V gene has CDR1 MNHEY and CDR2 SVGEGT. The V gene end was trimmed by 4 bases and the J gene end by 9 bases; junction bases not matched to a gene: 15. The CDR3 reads CASSSSGASGRVVEQFF. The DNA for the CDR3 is TGTGCCAGCAGTTCATCGGGGGCTAGCGGGAGAGTGGTTGAGCAGTTCTTC.

The CDR3 DNA is TGTGCCAGCAGACCCGACGCGGCCGGAGGCTACACCTTC. This codes for CASRPDAAGGYTF. The genes are TRBV6-6 and TRBJ1-2; no definite D call. Per germline, CDR1 MNHNY and CDR2 SVGAGI (reference sequence). V was clipped by 6 bases and J by 8 bases, with 16 bases between them. The CDR3 loop spans 13 amino acids.

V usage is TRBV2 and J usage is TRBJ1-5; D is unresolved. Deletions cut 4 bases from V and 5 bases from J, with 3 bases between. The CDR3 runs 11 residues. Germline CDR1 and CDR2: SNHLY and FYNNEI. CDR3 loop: CASSVDQPQHF. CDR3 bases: TGTGCCAGCAGTGTTGATCAGCCCCAGCATTTT.

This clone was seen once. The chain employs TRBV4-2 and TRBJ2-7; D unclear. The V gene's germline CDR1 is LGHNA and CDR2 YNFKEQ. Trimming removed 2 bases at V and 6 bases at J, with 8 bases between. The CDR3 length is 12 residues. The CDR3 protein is CASSQRVGEQYF. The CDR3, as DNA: TGTGCCAGCAGCCAAAGGGTCGGCGAGCAGTACTTC.

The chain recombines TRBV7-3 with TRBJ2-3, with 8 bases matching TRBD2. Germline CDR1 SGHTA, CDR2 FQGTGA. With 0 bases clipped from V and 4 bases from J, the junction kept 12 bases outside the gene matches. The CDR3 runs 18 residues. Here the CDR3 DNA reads TGTGCCAGCAGCTTAACGGTTTCTGCGGGAGGTACCGCAGATACGCAGTATTTT. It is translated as CASSLTVSAGGTADTQYF.

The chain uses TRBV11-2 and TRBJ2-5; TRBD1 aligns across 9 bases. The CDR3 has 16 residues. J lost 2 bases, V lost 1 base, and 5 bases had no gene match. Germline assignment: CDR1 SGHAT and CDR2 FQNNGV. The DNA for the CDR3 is TGTGCCAGCAGCTTAGTTGGACAGGGGAGACAAGAGACCCAGTACTTC. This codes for CASSLVGQGRQETQYF.

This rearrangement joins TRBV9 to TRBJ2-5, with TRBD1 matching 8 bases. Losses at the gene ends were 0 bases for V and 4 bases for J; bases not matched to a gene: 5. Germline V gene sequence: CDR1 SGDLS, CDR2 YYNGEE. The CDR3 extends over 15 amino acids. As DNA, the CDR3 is TGTGCCAGCAGCGTAGATGGCAGGGGGCGAGAGACCCAGTACTTC. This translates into CASSVDGRGRETQYF.

The CDR3 DNA is TGTGCCAGCAGAGGGGGGGCCTACGAGCAGTACTTC. The encoded protein is CASRGGAYEQYF. The chain uses TRBV12-3 or TRBV12-4 and TRBJ2-7; possibly TRBD2 for D (7 bases). The CDR3 has 12 residues. V was pared by 6 bases and J by 2 bases, with 8 bases between.

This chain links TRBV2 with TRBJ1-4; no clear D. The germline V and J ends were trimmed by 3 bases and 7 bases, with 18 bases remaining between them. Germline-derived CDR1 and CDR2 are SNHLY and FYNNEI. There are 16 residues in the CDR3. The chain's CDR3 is CASSDTGHPVGEKLFF. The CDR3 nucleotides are TGTGCCAGCAGTGATACCGGGCACCCGGTGGGTGAAAAACTGTTTTTT. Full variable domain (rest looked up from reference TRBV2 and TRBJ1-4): EPEVTQTPSHQVTQMGQEVILRCVPISNHLYFYWYRQILGQKVEFLVSFYNNEISEKSEIFDDQFSVERPDGSNFTLKIRSTKLEDSAMYFCASSDTGHPVGEKLFFGSGTQLSVL.

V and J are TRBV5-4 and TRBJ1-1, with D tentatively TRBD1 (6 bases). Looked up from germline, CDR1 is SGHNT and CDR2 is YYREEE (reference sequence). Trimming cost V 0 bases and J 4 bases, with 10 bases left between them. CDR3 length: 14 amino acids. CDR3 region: CASSLGQVGTEAFF. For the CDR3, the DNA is TGTGCCAGCAGCTTGGGACAGGTTGGCACTGAAGCTTTCTTT.

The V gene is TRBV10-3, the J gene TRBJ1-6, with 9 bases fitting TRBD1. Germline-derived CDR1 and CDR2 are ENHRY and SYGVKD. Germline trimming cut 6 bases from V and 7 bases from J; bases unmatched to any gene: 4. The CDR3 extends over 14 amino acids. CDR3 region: CAIRGQGENSPLHF. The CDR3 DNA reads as TGTGCCATCAGGGGACAGGGTGAGAATTCACCCCTCCACTTT.